This paragraph reports one T cell receptor beta chain. Antigen unknown. The sample belongs to a study of cytomegalovirus exposure and HLA in healthy donors. The study's findings and limits: Judged likely to be a sequencing artifact was a cluster of highly shared sequence variants.

13 Jbeta primers and 60 Vbeta primers were used for the PCR. Only in-frame clones appear in the TCRdb table, and some are missing; sequencing was by immunoSEQ multiplex PCR. This sample yields more than 95,000 clones, of which roughly 78% are seen a single time; around 3.7% belongs to the top ten. The source material was PBMCs. This receptor was obtained from a young man in good health and CMV-seronegative.

The CDR3 here is CASSWTGGEGDEQFF. For the CDR3, the DNA is TGCGCCAGCAGCTGGACGGGGGGGGAAGGCGATGAGCAGTTCTTC. This chain uses TRBV5-1 with TRBJ2-1; 8 bases match TRBD2. Germline V gene data show CDR1 as SGHRS and CDR2 as YFSETQ. The CDR3 sequence is 15 residues long. V dropped 3 bases and J dropped 8; count of bases not matched to a gene: 10.